This T cell receptor beta chain was retrieved from a study of cytomegalovirus exposure and HLA in healthy donors. CDR1 is SGHVS, CDR2 FNYEAQ, per germline. V gave up 5 bases and J gave up 6 bases, with 11 bases separating them. The CDR3 has 13 residues. The PCR contained 60 Vbeta and 13 Jbeta primers. Assay used: immunoSEQ multiplex PCR; TCRdb lists only in-frame clones, some missing. The sample yields around 150,000 clones, about 74% seen once. The sequenced sample was PBMCs. The TCR comes from a male donor in good health and CMV-seronegative. The chain uses TRBV7-6 and TRBJ2-1; D is possibly TRBD2 (6 bases). CDR3 in amino acids: CASSTRRANEQFF. The CDR3 region has the DNA TGTGCCAGCAGCACAAGGAGGGCCAATGAGCAGTTCTTC.